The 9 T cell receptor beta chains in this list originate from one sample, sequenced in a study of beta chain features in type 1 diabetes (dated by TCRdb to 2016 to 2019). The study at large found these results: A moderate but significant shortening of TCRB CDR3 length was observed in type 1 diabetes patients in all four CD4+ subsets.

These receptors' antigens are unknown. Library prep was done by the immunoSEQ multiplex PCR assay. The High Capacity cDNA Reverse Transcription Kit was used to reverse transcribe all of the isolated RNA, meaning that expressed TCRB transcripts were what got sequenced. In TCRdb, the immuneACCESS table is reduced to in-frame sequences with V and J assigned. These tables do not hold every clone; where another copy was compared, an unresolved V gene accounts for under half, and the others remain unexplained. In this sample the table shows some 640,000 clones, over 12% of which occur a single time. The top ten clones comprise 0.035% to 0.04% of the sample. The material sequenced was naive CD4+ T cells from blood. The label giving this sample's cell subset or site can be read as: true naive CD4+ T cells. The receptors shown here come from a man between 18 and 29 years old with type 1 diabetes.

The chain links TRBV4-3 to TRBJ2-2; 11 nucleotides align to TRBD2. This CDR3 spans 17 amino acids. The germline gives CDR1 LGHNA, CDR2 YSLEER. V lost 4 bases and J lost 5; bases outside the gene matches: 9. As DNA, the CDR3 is TGCGCCAGCAGCCCCCTCCTAGCGGGGGGTGAGACCGGGGAGCTGTTTTTT. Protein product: CASSPLLAGGETGELFF.

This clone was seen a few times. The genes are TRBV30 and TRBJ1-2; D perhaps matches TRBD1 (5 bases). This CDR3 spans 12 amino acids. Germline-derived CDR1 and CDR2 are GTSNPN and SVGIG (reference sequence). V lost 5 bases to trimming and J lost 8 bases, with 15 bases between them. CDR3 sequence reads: CAWAGTSRGYTF. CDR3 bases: TGTGCCTGGGCCGGGACGTCCAGAGGCTACACCTTC.

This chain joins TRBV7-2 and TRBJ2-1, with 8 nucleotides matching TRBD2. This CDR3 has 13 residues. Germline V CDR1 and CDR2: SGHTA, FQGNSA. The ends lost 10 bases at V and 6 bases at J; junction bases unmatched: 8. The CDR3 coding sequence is TGTGCCATCCGGGGGCTAGCGGGCAATGAGCAGTTCTTC. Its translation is CAIRGLAGNEQFF.

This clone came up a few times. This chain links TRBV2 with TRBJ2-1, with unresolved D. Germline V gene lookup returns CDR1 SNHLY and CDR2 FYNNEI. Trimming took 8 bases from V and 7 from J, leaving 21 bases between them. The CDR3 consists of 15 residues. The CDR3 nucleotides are TGTGCCAGCTCCTATGCGTCCGCTGTGTTAAATGAGCAGTTCTTC. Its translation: CASSYASAVLNEQFF. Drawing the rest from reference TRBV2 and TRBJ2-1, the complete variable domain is EPEVTQTPSHQVTQMGQEVILRCVPISNHLYFYWYRQILGQKVEFLVSFYNNEISEKSEIFDDQFSVERPDGSNFTLKIRSTKLEDSAMYFCASSYASAVLNEQFFGPGTRLTVL.

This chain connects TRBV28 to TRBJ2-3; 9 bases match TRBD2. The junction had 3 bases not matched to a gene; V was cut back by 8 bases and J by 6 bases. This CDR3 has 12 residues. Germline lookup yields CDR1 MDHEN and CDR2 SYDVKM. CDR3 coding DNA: TGTGCCAGCGGACTAGCGCTTGATACGCAGTATTTT. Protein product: CASGLALDTQYF. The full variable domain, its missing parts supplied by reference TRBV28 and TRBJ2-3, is DVKVTQSSRYLVKRTGEKVFLECVQDMDHENMFWYRQDPGLGLRLIYFSYDVKMKEKGDIPEGYSVSREKKERFSLILESASTNQTSMYLCASGLALDTQYFGPGTRLTVL.

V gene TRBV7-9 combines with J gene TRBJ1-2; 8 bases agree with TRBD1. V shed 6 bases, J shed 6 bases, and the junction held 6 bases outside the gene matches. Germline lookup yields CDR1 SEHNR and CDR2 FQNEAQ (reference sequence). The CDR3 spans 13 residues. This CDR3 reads CASRDRVGDGYTF. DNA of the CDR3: TGTGCCAGCAGGGACAGGGTCGGAGATGGCTACACCTTC.

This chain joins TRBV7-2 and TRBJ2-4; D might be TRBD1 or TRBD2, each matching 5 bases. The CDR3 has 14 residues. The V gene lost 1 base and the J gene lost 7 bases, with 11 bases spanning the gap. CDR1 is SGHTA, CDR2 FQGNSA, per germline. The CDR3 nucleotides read TGTGCCAGCAGCTTAGGCCCGGGACGTAACATTCAGTACTTC. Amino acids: CASSLGPGRNIQYF.

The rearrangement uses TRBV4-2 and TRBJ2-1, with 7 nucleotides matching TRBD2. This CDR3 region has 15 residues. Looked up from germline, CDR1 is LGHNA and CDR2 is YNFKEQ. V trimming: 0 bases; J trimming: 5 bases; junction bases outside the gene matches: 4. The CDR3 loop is CASSQDRSGNNEQFF. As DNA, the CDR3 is TGTGCCAGCAGCCAAGATAGGAGCGGGAACAATGAGCAGTTCTTC.

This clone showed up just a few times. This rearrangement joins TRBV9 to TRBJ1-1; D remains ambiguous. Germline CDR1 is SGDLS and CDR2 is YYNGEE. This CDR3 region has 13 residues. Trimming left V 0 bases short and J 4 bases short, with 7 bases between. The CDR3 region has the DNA TGTGCCAGCAGCGTAGGAGACGGCACTGAAGCTTTCTTT. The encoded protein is CASSVGDGTEAFF.